Below are 28 T cell receptor beta chains sequenced from a single sample in a study of blood T cell repertoires in COVID-19. The data were produced by immunoSEQ multiplex PCR, yet TCRdb's version contains in-frame clones alone and is incomplete. The data show more than 70,000 clones, with about 89% seen just once and around 4.5% held by the top ten. The sample taken for sequencing was peripheral blood. The receptors were gathered from a man between 50 and 59 years old with active or convalescent COVID-19.

J is TRBJ2-5 and V is TRBV6-2 or TRBV6-3, with D tentatively TRBD2 (5 bases). The CDR3 loop spans 11 amino acids. V shed 4 bases and J shed 5 bases, with 5 bases lying between them. Germline V gene lookup returns CDR1 MNHEY and CDR2 SVGEGT. CDR3 region: CASSSGETQYF. Here the CDR3 DNA reads TGTGCCAGCAGTTCGGGGGAGACCCAGTACTTC.

The rearrangement joins TRBV11-2 to TRBJ2-1, with a weak D call TRBD2 (6 bases). Germline V gives CDR1 SGHAT, CDR2 FQNNGV. The ends were cut back, 1 base at V and 4 bases at J, with 14 bases in the middle. The CDR3 contains 16 residues. The CDR3 DNA is TGTGCCAGCAGCTTAGTGGGCGGGAACCTTTACAATGAGCAGTTCTTC. Amino acids: CASSLVGGNLYNEQFF.

This chain joins TRBV9 and TRBJ2-2, with TRBD2 as a possible D gene (6 bases). This CDR3 spans 14 amino acids. Germline V gene data show CDR1 as SGDLS and CDR2 as YYNGEE. Trimming left V 0 bases short and J 6 bases short, with 9 bases between. The CDR3, as DNA: TGTGCCAGCAGCGTAGATGGCGGGGCCGGGGAGCTGTTTTTT. As protein: CASSVDGGAGELFF.

This clone has a handful of counts. The chain links TRBV7-9 to TRBJ2-1, with no clear D. Trimming pared 3 bases from V and 8 bases from J, leaving 14 bases between. Germline assignment: CDR1 SEHNR and CDR2 FQNEAQ (reference sequence). The CDR3 runs to 14 residues. CDR3 in DNA: TGTGCCAGCAGCTTGAGGCCCGCAGTCGATGAGCAGTTCTTC. Amino acid sequence: CASSLRPAVDEQFF.

The chain employs TRBV19 and TRBJ1-1; 7 bases are shared with TRBD1. Germline V gene sequence: CDR1 LNHDA, CDR2 SQIVND (reference sequence). Trimming took 5 bases from V and 4 from J; bases not matched to a gene: 10. This CDR3 is built from 15 residues. In nucleotides, the CDR3 is TGTGCCAGTAGTGCCGGACAGGCGCCGGGCACTGAAGCTTTCTTT. Amino acids: CASSAGQAPGTEAFF.

This chain connects TRBV6-2 or TRBV6-3 to TRBJ1-5, with 9 bases identical to TRBD1. The J segment lost 1 base and the V segment lost 2 bases, leaving 3 bases of the junction unmatched. This CDR3 is 16 amino acids long. Germline V CDR1 and CDR2: MNHEY, SVGEGT. CDR3 sequence (DNA): TGTGCCAGCAGTTACCCGGGACAGGGAAGCAATCAGCCCCAGCATTTT. As protein: CASSYPGQGSNQPQHF.

This clone was picked up a small number of times. This chain links TRBV6-5 with TRBJ1-1; TRBD1 might be the D (6 bases). The CDR3 sequence is 15 residues long. Looked up from germline, CDR1 is MNHEY and CDR2 is SVGAGI. The V gene lost 6 bases and the J gene lost 1 base, with 15 bases spanning the gap. The DNA of the CDR3 is TGTGCCAGCAGCCAAGCCGCGGGGGCGAACACTGAAGCTTTCTTT. Protein product: CASSQAAGANTEAFF.

The chain uses TRBV7-8 and TRBJ1-1; D perhaps matches TRBD1 (5 bases). V was clipped by 3 bases and J by 0 bases, with 8 bases between them. The CDR3 length is 14 residues. Germline V CDR1 and CDR2: SGHVS, FQNEAQ. As DNA, the CDR3 is TGTGCCAGCAGCTTCGGGGGGGTGAACACTGAAGCTTTCTTT. Its translation: CASSFGGVNTEAFF.

This clone was counted a single time. The chain recombines TRBV3-1 (or the pseudogene TRBV3-2) with TRBJ2-2; no definite D call. This CDR3 is built from 14 residues. Trimming removed 0 bases from V and 6 bases from J, with 8 bases in between. Germline V CDR1 and CDR2: LGHDT, YNNKEL (reference sequence). CDR3 coding DNA: TGTGCCAGCAGCCAAGATATAACGGCCGGGGAGCTGTTTTTT. It is translated as CASSQDITAGELFF.

The rearrangement joins TRBV3-1 (or the pseudogene TRBV3-2) to TRBJ2-1, with D perhaps matching TRBD1 (5 bases). Germline V CDR1 and CDR2: LGHDT, YNNKEL (reference sequence). V lost 2 bases, J lost 2 bases, and 10 bases lay in between. This CDR3 region has 15 residues. CDR3: CASSQQGVTYNEQFF. CDR3 DNA sequence: TGTGCCAGCAGCCAACAAGGGGTCACCTACAATGAGCAGTTCTTC.

This chain connects TRBV5-6 to TRBJ2-1, with TRBD1 matching over 8 bases. V lost 6 bases, J lost 2 bases, and 1 base stayed unmatched. The length of the CDR3 is 13 residues. The germline gives CDR1 SGHDT, CDR2 YYEEEE. The CDR3, as DNA: TGTGCCAGCAAGGACAGGGCCTACAATGAGCAGTTCTTC. Residues: CASKDRAYNEQFF.

The chain carries TRBV19 and TRBJ1-2; TRBD1 matches 9 bases. The CDR3 loop spans 15 amino acids. V lost 1 base and J lost 5; bases outside the gene matches: 5. Per germline, CDR1 LNHDA and CDR2 SQIVND (reference sequence). The CDR3 DNA reads as TGTGCCAGTAGTATAGCGGGACAGGGAGGTTATGGCTACACCTTC. Encoded protein: CASSIAGQGGYGYTF.

The rearrangement uses TRBV5-1 and TRBJ2-3, with TRBD2 identical over 11 bases. The CDR3 is 16 residues long. Germline values: CDR1 SGHRS, CDR2 YFSETQ. V trimming: 5 bases; J trimming: 2 bases; junction bases outside the gene matches: 7. CDR3 bases: TGCGCCAGCAGGATCCTTAGCGGGGGGGCCACAGATACGCAGTATTTT. Residues: CASRILSGGATDTQYF. The full variable domain, with the rest looked up from reference TRBV5-1 and TRBJ2-3, is KAGVTQTPRYLIKTRGQQVTLSCSPISGHRSVSWYQQTPGQGLQFLFEYFSETQRNKGNFPGRFSGRQFSNSRSEMNVSTLELGDSALYLCASRILSGGATDTQYFGPGTRLTVL.

The chain couples TRBV7-2 to TRBJ2-2; 9 bases match TRBD1. Germline lookup yields CDR1 SGHTA and CDR2 FQGNSA. V trimming: 5 bases; J trimming: 7 bases; junction bases outside the gene matches: 14. The CDR3 loop spans 17 amino acids. The CDR3 DNA reads TGTGCCAGCAGCGCCCCCCTTGGGACAGGGTGGGGCGGGGAGCTGTTTTTT. Translating gives CASSAPLGTGWGGELFF.

The genes are TRBV29-1 and TRBJ1-1; possible D gene TRBD1, 5 bases. The germline CDR1 and CDR2 sequences are SQVTM and ANQGSEA. The CDR3 has 12 residues. V was shortened by 7 bases and J by 6 bases, with 15 bases between the two germline ends. The CDR3 region is CSAHGGYAEAFF. Here the CDR3 DNA reads TGCAGCGCCCACGGGGGGTACGCTGAAGCTTTCTTT.

The V gene is TRBV5-1, the J gene TRBJ1-1; 9 bases match TRBD1. V was clipped by 4 bases and J by 6 bases; unmatched bases: 4. The germline V gene has CDR1 SGHRS and CDR2 YFSETQ. The CDR3 extends over 13 amino acids. Written as DNA, the CDR3 is TGCGCCAGCAGCCCACAGGGGGCGGCTGAAGCTTTCTTT. As protein: CASSPQGAAEAFF.

This clone showed up just a few times. J is TRBJ2-3 and V is TRBV24-1; 13 bases map to TRBD2. This CDR3 region has 17 residues. Losses at the gene ends were 2 bases for V and 6 bases for J; bases not matched to a gene: 7. Per the germline V gene, CDR1 is KGHDR and CDR2 is SFDVKD. The CDR3 sequence: CATSDYPGLAGLDTQYF. CDR3 sequence (DNA): TGTGCCACCAGTGATTACCCGGGACTAGCGGGGCTTGATACGCAGTATTTT.

The CDR3 bases are TGTGCCAGCAGCTGGAGCACTGAAGCTTTCTTT. It specifies CASSWSTEAFF. This chain connects TRBV2 to TRBJ1-1, with unresolved D. V was clipped by 6 bases and J by 4 bases, with 6 bases between them. CDR1 and CDR2 (germline): SNHLY, FYNNEI. This CDR3 is 11 amino acids long.

The chain employs TRBV11-2 and TRBJ2-7, with D perhaps TRBD1 (5 bases). V was clipped by 1 base and J by 5 bases, with 12 bases between them. The germline gives CDR1 SGHAT, CDR2 FQNNGV. The CDR3 has 14 residues. CDR3 nucleotides: TGTGCCAGCAGCTTAGGCCAGGGTAGGGACGAGCAGTACGTC. Translated, it gives CASSLGQGRDEQYV.

As to this clone: The sample contains more than one DNA sequence encoding this CDR3. This chain joins TRBV6-6 and TRBJ1-1; possible D gene TRBD1, 5 bases. Germline values: CDR1 MNHNY, CDR2 SVGAGI (reference sequence). This CDR3 has 14 amino acids. V was cut by 0 bases and J by 1 base, with 6 bases left in between. Here the CDR3 reads CASSYSGGNTEAFF. The CDR3 nucleotides read TGTGCCAGCAGTTACTCGGGGGGGAACACTGAAGCTTTCTTT.

The J gene is TRBJ1-5, the V gene TRBV20-1, with D perhaps TRBD1 (5 bases). The CDR3 loop spans 11 amino acids. The germline V gene has CDR1 DFQATT and CDR2 SNEGSKA (reference sequence). Trimming left V 5 bases short and J 5 bases short, with 7 bases between. CDR3 DNA sequence: TGCAGTGCTGGGGGGGATCAGCCCCAGCATTTT. It specifies CSAGGDQPQHF.

The chain employs TRBV5-8 and TRBJ2-3; 9 positions agree with TRBD2. The germline gives CDR1 SGHTS, CDR2 YDEGEE. With 2 bases clipped from V and 2 bases from J, the junction kept 9 bases outside the gene matches. The CDR3 runs to 17 residues. CDR3 region: CASSFGSGGPYTDTQYF. CDR3 DNA sequence: TGTGCCAGCAGCTTTGGGAGCGGGGGGCCATACACAGATACGCAGTATTTT.

V usage is TRBV27 and J usage is TRBJ2-2, with 12 bases fitting TRBD2. CDR3 length: 15 residues. J was trimmed by 4 bases and V by 3 bases; bases with no gene match: 0. Germline V gene sequence: CDR1 MNHEY, CDR2 SMNVEV (reference sequence). CDR3 residues: CASSLTSGGTGELFF. In DNA, the CDR3 is TGTGCCAGCAGTTTGACTAGCGGGGGCACCGGGGAGCTGTTTTTT.

The rearrangement uses TRBV30 and TRBJ2-5; TRBD1 is a possible D gene (6 bases). The V gene's germline CDR1 is GTSNPN and CDR2 SVGIG (reference sequence). CDR3 length: 11 residues. Between the trimmed V and J ends, which lost 8 bases and 2 bases, there was a span of 9 bases. The CDR3 DNA sequence: TGTGCCCGCGGACAGCAAGAGACCCAGTACTTC. This codes for CARGQQETQYF.

The J gene is TRBJ2-2, the V gene TRBV11-2; the match to TRBD1 covers 8 bases. The germline V gene has CDR1 SGHAT and CDR2 FQNNGV. The CDR3 runs 15 residues. The junction had 3 bases not matched to a gene; V was cut back by 4 bases and J by 2 bases. This chain's CDR3 is CASSSGGLNTGELFF. The CDR3 nucleotides are TGTGCCAGCAGCTCAGGGGGCCTTAACACCGGGGAGCTGTTTTTT.

This clone was seen a few times. The CDR3 DNA reads as TGTGCCAGCAGTCCCCGGGGGTTCCCGACAGATACGCAGTATTTT. The encoded protein is CASSPRGFPTDTQYF. V gene TRBV2 combines with J gene TRBJ2-3, with a weak D call TRBD2 (6 bases). Germline V gives CDR1 SNHLY, CDR2 FYNNEI. The CDR3 extends over 15 amino acids. Trimming shortened V by 5 bases and J by 3 bases, and 15 bases separated the two germline ends.

This chain links TRBV5-1 with TRBJ2-5; TRBD1 matches 12 bases. Per germline, CDR1 SGHRS and CDR2 YFSETQ. V gave up 4 bases and J gave up 5 bases; unmatched junction bases: 9. The CDR3 has 16 amino acids. The CDR3 DNA reads TGCGCCAGCAGCGGCACCGGGACAGGGGGCTGGGAGACCCAGTACTTC. Translated, it gives CASSGTGTGGWETQYF.

The CDR3 loop reads CASSPGGRGNTGELFF. The DNA for the CDR3 is TGTGCCAGCAGCCCGGGAGGCAGGGGGAACACCGGGGAGCTGTTTTTT. This chain uses TRBV5-5 with TRBJ2-2; perhaps TRBD2 as D (7 bases). This CDR3 is built from 16 residues. Trimming shortened V by 4 bases and J by 1 base, and 14 bases separated the two germline ends. The germline V gene encodes CDR1 SGHKS and CDR2 YYEKEE (reference sequence).